This T cell receptor beta chain was profiled in a study of shared clonotypes between healthy human individuals. Study details: Three plates each covered CD4 naive and memory; CD8 naive two, CD8 memory one.

CDR1 and CDR2 from the germline V gene are LNHDA and SQIVND (reference sequence). V was clipped by 6 bases and J by 6 bases; unmatched bases: 3. The CDR3 loop spans 14 amino acids. This clone showed up just once. Antigen: not known. The study's findings and limits: A few donors had about 5% of their naive CD4 clonotypes in common. The donor pool, a small one, limited the genetic and exposure-history diversity represented.

The authors distributed each subset's genomic DNA evenly over several immunoSEQ plates. Sequencing used immunoSEQ multiplex PCR; TCRdb keeps in-frame clones, though not all of them. The sample consists of roughly 650,000 clones, around 97% of them appearing once. This TCR was sampled from a woman in her twenties or thirties in good health. The sample taken for sequencing was naive CD4+ T cells sorted from blood. Subset of the sample: CD45RA+ positively selected. J is TRBJ1-5 and V is TRBV19; TRBD1 aligns across 12 bases. The chain's CDR3 is CASSGTGGGQPQHF. The CDR3, as DNA: TGTGCCAGTAGCGGGACAGGGGGCGGTCAGCCCCAGCATTTT. Looking up the rest from reference TRBV19 and TRBJ1-5 gives the full variable domain: DGGITQSPKYLFRKEGQNVTLSCEQNLNHDAMYWYRQDPGQGLRLIYYSQIVNDFQKGDIAEGYSVSREKKESFPLTVTSAQKNPTAFYLCASSGTGGGQPQHFGDGTRLSIL.